The 6 T cell receptor beta chains below were found in one sample sequenced in a study of T cells in Graves' hyperthyroidism and ophthalmopathy. The CDR3 regions of TCR beta were amplified from RNA transcripts. In the first-round RT-PCR of the TCR CDR3, the HTBI primer set was used. TCRdb re-derived calls from the multiplex PCR reads in MiXCR, one entry per CDR3 protein. In the table there are 600,000 to 700,000 distinct CDR3 sequences, about 45% of which are singletons. Specimen: peripheral blood or thyroid tissue (not recorded which). These receptors were taken from an adult man with Graves' disease, either hyperthyroidism or ophthalmopathy (not recorded which).

This clonotype was counted between two and nine times. This chain joins TRBV5-8 and TRBJ1-2; possibly TRBD1 for D (5 bases). The V gene lost 1 base and the J gene lost 11 bases, with 15 bases spanning the gap. CDR1 is SGHTS and CDR2 is YDEGEE in the germline V gene. There are 13 residues in the CDR3. The CDR3: CASSLWGRTPYTF. The CDR3 coding sequence is TGTGCCAGCAGCTTGTGGGGACGGACGCCTTACACCTTC.

This clonotype was seen a handful of times. The chain joins TRBV5-5 to TRBJ1-1; 8 bases align to TRBD1. The trim removed 5 bases at V and 4 bases at J, leaving 7 bases unmatched. CDR3 length equals 14 residues. Germline loops: CDR1 SGHKS, CDR2 YYEKEE (reference sequence). CDR3 DNA sequence: TGTGCCAGCAGGTTCACAGGGGGAGGCACTGAAGCTTTCTTT. Its translation is CASRFTGGGTEAFF.

In its sample, this clonotype was seen a few times. The rearrangement uses TRBV7-8 and TRBJ2-7, with TRBD2 identical over 12 bases. V shed 0 bases and J 2 bases; nucleotides not matched to a gene: 2. Germline assignment: CDR1 SGHVS and CDR2 FQNEAQ. CDR3 size: 16 residues. This chain's CDR3 is CASSLARTSGAYEQYF. The CDR3 bases are TGTGCCAGCAGCTTAGCGAGGACTAGCGGGGCCTACGAGCAGTACTTC.

V and J are TRBV7-2 and TRBJ1-1, with a possible D match to TRBD1 (5 bases). The CDR3 totals 13 residues. V was cut by 5 bases and J by 4 bases, with 11 bases left in between. Germline values: CDR1 SGHTA, CDR2 FQGNSA. The CDR3 DNA reads as TGTGCCAGCAGCCAGTCGGGACCCACTGAAGCTTTCTTT. Translated, it gives CASSQSGPTEAFF.

The chain couples TRBV2 to TRBJ1-4, with D possibly being TRBD1 (5 bases). Germline CDR1 reads SNHLY; CDR2 reads FYNNEI. The CDR3 runs to 19 residues. V shed 2 bases and J shed 2 bases, with 21 bases lying between them. CDR3 coding DNA: TGTGCCAGCAGTGAACAGGGAACTAGGGCGGGGAGCACTAATGAAAAACTGTTTTTT. It specifies CASSEQGTRAGSTNEKLFF.

V is TRBV19 and J is TRBJ1-5; maybe TRBD1 (5 bases). The CDR3 is made up of 13 amino acids. Germline CDR1 is LNHDA and CDR2 is SQIVND (reference sequence). V was trimmed by 5 bases and J by 14 bases, leaving 19 bases between them. The DNA for the CDR3 is TGTGCCAGTAGTTCGGGACTAGCGGGTTACGAGCATTTT. This encodes CASSSGLAGYEHF.